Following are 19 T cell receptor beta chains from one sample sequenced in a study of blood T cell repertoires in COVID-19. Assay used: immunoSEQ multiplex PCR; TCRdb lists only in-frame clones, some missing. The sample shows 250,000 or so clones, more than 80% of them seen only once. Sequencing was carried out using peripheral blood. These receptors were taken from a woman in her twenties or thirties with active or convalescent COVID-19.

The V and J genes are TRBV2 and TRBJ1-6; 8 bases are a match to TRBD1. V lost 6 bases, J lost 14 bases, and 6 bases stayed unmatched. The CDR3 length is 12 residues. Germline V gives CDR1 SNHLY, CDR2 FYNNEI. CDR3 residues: CASSYGQGSLHF. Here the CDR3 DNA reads TGTGCCAGCAGCTACGGACAGGGCTCCCTCCACTTT.

DNA of the CDR3: TGTGCCAGCAGTTACGGCAGGGGCTATGGCTACACCTTC. Its protein product is CASSYGRGYGYTF. V and J are TRBV6-2 or TRBV6-3 and TRBJ1-2; D may be TRBD1 (6 bases). Trimming left V 2 bases short and J 4 bases short, with 8 bases between. CDR1 is MNHEY, CDR2 SVGEGT, per germline. The CDR3 has 13 amino acids.

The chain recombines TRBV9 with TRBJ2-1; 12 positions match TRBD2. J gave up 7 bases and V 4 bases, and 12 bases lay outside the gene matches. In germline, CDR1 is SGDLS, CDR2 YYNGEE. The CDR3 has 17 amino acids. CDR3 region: CASSPPSSGGAENEQFF. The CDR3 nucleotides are TGTGCCAGCAGCCCACCCTCTAGCGGGGGGGCCGAGAATGAGCAGTTCTTC.

In DNA form, the CDR3 reads TGTGCCAGCACAGACAGCCTTAATGAAAAACTGTTTTTT. This translates into CASTDSLNEKLFF. The chain has TRBV18 and TRBJ1-4, with D possibly matching TRBD1 (5 bases). Germline-derived CDR1 and CDR2 are KGHSH and LQKENI. V was trimmed by 8 bases and J by 4 bases, leaving 11 bases between them. The CDR3 loop spans 13 amino acids.

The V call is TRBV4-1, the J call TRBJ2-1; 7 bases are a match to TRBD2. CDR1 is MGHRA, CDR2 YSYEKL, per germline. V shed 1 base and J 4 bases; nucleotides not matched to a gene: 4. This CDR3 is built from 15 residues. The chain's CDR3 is CASSQALAEYNEQFF. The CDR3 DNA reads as TGCGCCAGCAGCCAAGCCCTAGCGGAATACAATGAGCAGTTCTTC.

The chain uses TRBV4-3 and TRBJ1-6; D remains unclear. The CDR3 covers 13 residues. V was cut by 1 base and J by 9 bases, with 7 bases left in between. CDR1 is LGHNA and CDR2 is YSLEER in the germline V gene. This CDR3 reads CASSQGWLSPLHF. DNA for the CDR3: TGCGCCAGCAGCCAAGGCTGGCTTTCACCCCTCCACTTT.

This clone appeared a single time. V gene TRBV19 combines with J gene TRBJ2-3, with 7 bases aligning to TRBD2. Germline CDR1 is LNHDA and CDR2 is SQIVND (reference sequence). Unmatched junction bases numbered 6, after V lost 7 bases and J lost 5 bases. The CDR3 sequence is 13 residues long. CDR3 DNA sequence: TGTGCCAGTAAGGGGAGGGAGAAAGATACGCAGTATTTT. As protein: CASKGREKDTQYF.

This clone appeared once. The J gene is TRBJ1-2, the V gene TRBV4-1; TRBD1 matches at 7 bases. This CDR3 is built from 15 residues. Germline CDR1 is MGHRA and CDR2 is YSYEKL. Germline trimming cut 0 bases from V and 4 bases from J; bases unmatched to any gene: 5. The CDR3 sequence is CASSQDLTGTYGYTF. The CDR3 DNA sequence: TGCGCCAGCAGCCAAGACCTGACAGGGACCTATGGCTACACCTTC.

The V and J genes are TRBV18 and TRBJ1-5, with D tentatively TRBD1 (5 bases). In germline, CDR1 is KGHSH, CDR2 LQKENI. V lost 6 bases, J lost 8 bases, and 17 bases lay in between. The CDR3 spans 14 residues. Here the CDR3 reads CASSPQGNGKPQHF. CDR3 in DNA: TGTGCCAGCTCGCCTCAGGGTAATGGCAAGCCCCAGCATTTT. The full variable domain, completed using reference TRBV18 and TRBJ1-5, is NAGVMQNPRHLVRRRGQEARLRCSPMKGHSHVYWYRQLPEEGLKFMVYLQKENIIDESGMPKERFSAEFPKEGPSILRIQQVVRGDSAAYFCASSPQGNGKPQHFGDGTRLSIL.

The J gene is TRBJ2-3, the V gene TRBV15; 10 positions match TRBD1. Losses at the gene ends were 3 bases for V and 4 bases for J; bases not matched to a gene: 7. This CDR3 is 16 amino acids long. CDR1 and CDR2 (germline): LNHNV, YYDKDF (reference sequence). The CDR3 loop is CATSSSPGQGSDTQYF. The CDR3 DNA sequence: TGTGCCACCAGCAGTTCCCCGGGACAGGGGTCAGATACGCAGTATTTT. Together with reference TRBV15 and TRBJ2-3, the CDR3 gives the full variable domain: DAMVIQNPRYQVTQFGKPVTLSCSQTLNHNVMYWYQQKSSQAPKLLFHYYDKDFNNEADTPDNFQSRRPNTSFCFLDIRSPGLGDTAMYLCATSSSPGQGSDTQYFGPGTRLTVL.

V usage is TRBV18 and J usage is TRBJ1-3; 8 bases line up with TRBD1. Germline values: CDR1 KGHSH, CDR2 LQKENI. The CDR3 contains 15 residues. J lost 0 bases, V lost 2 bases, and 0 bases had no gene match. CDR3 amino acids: CASSPDRGSGNTIYF. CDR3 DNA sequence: TGTGCCAGCTCACCAGACAGGGGCTCTGGAAACACCATATATTTT.

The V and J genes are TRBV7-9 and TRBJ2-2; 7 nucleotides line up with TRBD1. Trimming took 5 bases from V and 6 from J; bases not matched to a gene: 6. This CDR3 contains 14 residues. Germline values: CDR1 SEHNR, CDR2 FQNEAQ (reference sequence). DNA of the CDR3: TGTGCCAGCAGCCTCAAGGGGGCGGCCGGGGAGCTGTTTTTT. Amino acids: CASSLKGAAGELFF.

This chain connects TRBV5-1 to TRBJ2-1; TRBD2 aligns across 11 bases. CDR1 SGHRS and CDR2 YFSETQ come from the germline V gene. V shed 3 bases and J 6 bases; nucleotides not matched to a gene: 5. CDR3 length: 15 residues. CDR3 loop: CASSSGTSGFNEQFF. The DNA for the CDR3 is TGCGCCAGCAGCTCCGGGACTAGCGGATTCAATGAGCAGTTCTTC.

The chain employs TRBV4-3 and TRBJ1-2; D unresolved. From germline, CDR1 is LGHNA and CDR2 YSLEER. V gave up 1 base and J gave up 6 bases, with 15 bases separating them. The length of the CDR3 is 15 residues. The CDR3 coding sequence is TGCGCCAGCAGCCAAGTTGGTCAGAGGGCCGATGGCTACACCTTC. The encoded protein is CASSQVGQRADGYTF.

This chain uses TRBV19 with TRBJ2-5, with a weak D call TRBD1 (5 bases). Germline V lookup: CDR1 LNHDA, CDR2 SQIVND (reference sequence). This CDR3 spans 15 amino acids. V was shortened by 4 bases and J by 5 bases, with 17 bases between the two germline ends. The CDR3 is CASSKGRARWETQYF. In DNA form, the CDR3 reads TGTGCCAGTAGTAAGGGCAGGGCCCGTTGGGAGACCCAGTACTTC.

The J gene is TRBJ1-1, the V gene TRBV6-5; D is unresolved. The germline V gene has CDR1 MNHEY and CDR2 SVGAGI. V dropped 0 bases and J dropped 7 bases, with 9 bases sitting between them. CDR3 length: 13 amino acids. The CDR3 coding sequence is TGTGCCAGCAGTTACTCGAAGAGAGTTGAAGCTTTCTTT. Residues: CASSYSKRVEAFF.

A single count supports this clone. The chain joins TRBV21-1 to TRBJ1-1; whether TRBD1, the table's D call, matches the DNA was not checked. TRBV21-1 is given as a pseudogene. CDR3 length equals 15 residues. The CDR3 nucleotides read TGTGCCAGCAGCACTGGGGGACAGGGGGGCACTGAAGCTTTCTTT. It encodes CASSTGGQGGTEAFF.

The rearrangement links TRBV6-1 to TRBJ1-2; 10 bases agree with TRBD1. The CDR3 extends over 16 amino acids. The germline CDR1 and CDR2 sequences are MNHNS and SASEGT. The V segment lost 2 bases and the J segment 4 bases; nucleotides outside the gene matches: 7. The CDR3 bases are TGTGCCAGCAGTGAATGGGTGGGACAGGGGATCTATGGCTACACCTTC. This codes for CASSEWVGQGIYGYTF.

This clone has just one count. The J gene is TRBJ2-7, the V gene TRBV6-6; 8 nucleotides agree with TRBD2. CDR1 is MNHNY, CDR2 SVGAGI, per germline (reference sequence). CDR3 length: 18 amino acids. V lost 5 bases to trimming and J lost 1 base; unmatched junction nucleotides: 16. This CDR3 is CASSLVPSGAGDSYEQYF. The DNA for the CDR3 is TGTGCCAGCAGTCTAGTCCCATCGGGAGCGGGGGATTCCTACGAGCAGTACTTC.